The 25 T cell receptor beta chains given below trace back to one sample, sequenced in a study of post-analysis software for immune sequencing data. Regarding the study as a whole: Four or five TRBV segments, including TRBV5-6, TRBV5-1 and TRBV20-1, were more frequent in patients than controls.

cDNA libraries for TCR beta contained unique molecular identifiers. TCRdb reprocessed the PCR reads with MiXCR, giving one entry per CDR3 protein. The sample yields some 690,000 distinct CDR3 sequences, roughly 30% seen once. Their recognized antigens are unknown. Sequenced sample: blood. The receptors originated from a girl aged 10-17 years with multiple sclerosis.

This clonotype showed up just a few times. The chain has TRBV7-9 and TRBJ2-3; 10 positions agree with TRBD2. CDR3 length equals 15 residues. CDR1 is SEHNR and CDR2 is FQNEAQ in the germline V gene (reference sequence). Trimming at V came to 4 bases and at J to 2 bases, leaving 3 bases not matched to a gene. The CDR3 region is CASSSSGRVTDTQYF. CDR3 sequence (DNA): TGTGCCAGCAGCTCCAGCGGGAGGGTCACAGATACGCAGTATTTT.

The V and J genes are TRBV7-8 and TRBJ2-1; 7 bases match TRBD1. J gave up 10 bases and V 5 bases, and 14 bases lay outside the gene matches. CDR1 is SGHVS and CDR2 is FQNEAQ in the germline V gene. This CDR3 is 15 amino acids long. CDR3 residues: CASSPRDRGIIEQFF. As DNA, the CDR3 is TGTGCCAGCAGCCCTAGGGACAGAGGCATTATAGAGCAGTTCTTC.

The V gene is TRBV3-1, the J gene TRBJ2-4, with a tentative D call TRBD2 (6 bases). The DNA end is a closer match to TRBJ2-7, so the J assignment may be wrong. From germline, CDR1 is LGHDT and CDR2 YNNKEL (reference sequence). The CDR3 length is 13 residues. For the CDR3, the DNA is TGTGCCAGCAGCCAAGGGGAGGAAGGCGAGCAGTACTTC. It translates to CASSQGEEGEQYF.

The CDR3 DNA sequence: TGTGCCAGCAGTTTAGGACCCGCCGGGGTGAATGGCTACACCTTC. It encodes CASSLGPAGVNGYTF. The chain couples TRBV12-3 or TRBV12-4 to TRBJ1-2; no clear D. This CDR3 is built from 15 residues. V lost 1 base, J lost 6 bases, and 15 bases lay in between.

The V gene is TRBV6-5, the J gene TRBJ2-6; D not resolved. The length of the CDR3 is 17 residues. The V end lost 3 bases, the J end lost 2 bases, and 14 bases lay between the germline ends. CDR1 is MNHEY and CDR2 is SVGAGI in the germline V gene. This CDR3 reads CASSYISTVTGANVLTF. CDR3 bases: TGTGCCAGCAGTTATATCTCGACGGTAACTGGGGCCAACGTCCTGACTTTC.

Details on this clonotype: A much larger clone lies a single base off, so this may be a read error. The rearrangement uses TRBV20-1 and TRBJ2-7, with TRBD2 matching over 14 bases. The CDR3 extends over 16 amino acids. Germline lookup yields CDR1 DFQATT and CDR2 SNEGSKA (reference sequence). V was pared by 8 bases and J by 3 bases, with 12 bases of the junction left unmatched. CDR3 nucleotides: TGCAGTACTCTAGGACTAGCGGGAGGTGCATACTACGAGCAGTACTTC. Translated: CSTLGLAGGAYYEQYF.

The rearrangement links TRBV7-2 to TRBJ2-7; D tentatively reads TRBD1 or TRBD2 (5 bases each). This CDR3 contains 13 residues. The V end lost 5 bases, the J end lost 7 bases, and 15 bases lay between the germline ends. Germline V gives CDR1 SGHTA, CDR2 FQGNSA. In nucleotides, the CDR3 is TGTGCCAGCAGCCTCATGGGGGATGGTGAGCAGTACTTC. This gives the protein CASSLMGDGEQYF.

This rearrangement joins TRBV5-1 to TRBJ2-7, with D possibly being TRBD1 or TRBD2 (5 bases each). The CDR3 has 16 amino acids. Trimming shortened V by 4 bases and J by 1 base, and 18 bases separated the two germline ends. Germline CDR1 is SGHRS and CDR2 is YFSETQ. The CDR3 region has the DNA TGCGCCAGCAGCCTCGGGGCAGTAGTTACGTCCTACGAGCAGTACTTC. This codes for CASSLGAVVTSYEQYF.

This clonotype was detected ten times or more. The rearrangement links TRBV7-9 to TRBJ1-2; no reliable D call. The V end lost 5 bases, the J end lost 2 bases, and 21 bases lay between the germline ends. Germline assignment: CDR1 SEHNR and CDR2 FQNEAQ (reference sequence). This CDR3 has 17 amino acids. This chain's CDR3 is CASSPAFGGPLNYGYTF. In nucleotides, the CDR3 is TGTGCCAGCAGCCCTGCGTTTGGCGGACCACTAAACTATGGCTACACCTTC.

This clonotype appeared a few times. The DNA of the CDR3 is TGTGCCAGCAGTGTGTTCGGTGAGGGGTTGGCCAAAAACATTCAGTACTTC. Translation: CASSVFGEGLAKNIQYF. The V gene is TRBV2, the J gene TRBJ2-4, with D possibly being TRBD1 or TRBD2 (5 bases each). The germline gives CDR1 SNHLY, CDR2 FYNNEI. There are 17 residues in the CDR3. V lost 4 bases to trimming and J lost 1 base, with 17 bases between them. Together with reference TRBV2 and TRBJ2-4, the CDR3 gives the full variable domain: EPEVTQTPSHQVTQMGQEVILRCVPISNHLYFYWYRQILGQKVEFLVSFYNNEISEKSEIFDDQFSVERPDGSNFTLKIRSTKLEDSAMYFCASSVFGEGLAKNIQYFGAGTRLSVL.

The chain employs TRBV3-1 and TRBJ2-1, with 10 positions matching TRBD2. CDR1 and CDR2 (germline): LGHDT, YNNKEL (reference sequence). Trimming at V came to 2 bases and at J to 5 bases, leaving 3 bases not matched to a gene. The CDR3 is made up of 15 amino acids. This chain's CDR3 is CASSQPTSGHNEQFF. DNA for the CDR3: TGTGCCAGCAGCCAACCGACTAGCGGGCACAATGAGCAGTTCTTC.

This clonotype was seen a few times. As DNA, the CDR3 is TGTGCCAGCAGCTTAGGGGGCGGGGCAACTTACAATGAGCAGTTCTTC. Its translation: CASSLGGGATYNEQFF. The chain combines TRBV7-2 with TRBJ2-1; TRBD2 might be the D (6 bases). Per the germline V gene, CDR1 is SGHTA and CDR2 is FQGNSA. The germline V and J ends were trimmed by 1 base and 4 bases, with 14 bases remaining between them. This CDR3 is built from 16 residues.

This sequence joins TRBV20-1 and TRBJ2-3, with 7 bases identical to TRBD2. Per germline, CDR1 DFQATT and CDR2 SNEGSKA (reference sequence). V gave up 5 bases and J gave up 4 bases; unmatched junction bases: 6. This CDR3 region has 13 residues. The CDR3 DNA is TGCAGTGCTTGGGGGAGGGGACCAGATACGCAGTATTTT. This gives the protein CSAWGRGPDTQYF.

This clonotype showed up just a few times. The chain combines TRBV29-1 with TRBJ1-1; possibly TRBD1 for D (5 bases). CDR3 length: 11 amino acids. V was cut by 5 bases and J by 4 bases, with 8 bases left in between. Germline lookup yields CDR1 SQVTM and CDR2 ANQGSEA. The CDR3 region is CSVWGSTEAFF. The CDR3 bases are TGCAGCGTTTGGGGGAGCACTGAAGCTTTCTTT.

V gene TRBV6-2 or TRBV6-3 combines with J gene TRBJ1-1; 8 nucleotides line up with TRBD1. This CDR3 has 13 amino acids. Germline assignment: CDR1 MNHEY and CDR2 SVGEGT. J gave up 4 bases and V 4 bases, and 2 bases lay outside the gene matches. CDR3 bases: TGTGCCAGCAGTTCAGGGGGCCTCACTGAAGCTTTCTTT. It yields the protein CASSSGGLTEAFF.

This clonotype was detected a few times. V is TRBV27 and J is TRBJ1-2; D is uncertain. V lost 2 bases and J 0 bases, leaving 16 bases between the germline ends. There are 17 residues in the CDR3. Germline values: CDR1 MNHEY, CDR2 SMNVEV (reference sequence). The CDR3 protein is CASSLNREVTPNYGYTF. The CDR3 DNA is TGTGCCAGCAGTTTAAATCGGGAGGTCACCCCTAACTATGGCTACACCTTC.

The J gene is TRBJ2-6, the V gene TRBV5-1, with D perhaps matching TRBD1 (6 bases). The CDR3 extends over 16 amino acids. Germline assignment: CDR1 SGHRS and CDR2 YFSETQ. V lost 4 bases and J lost 0, with 11 bases in between. CDR3 protein: CASSRAGVSGANVLTF. In DNA form, the CDR3 reads TGCGCCAGCAGCAGAGCAGGGGTCTCTGGGGCCAACGTCCTGACTTTC.

This clonotype was detected a few times. The chain links TRBV7-2 to TRBJ2-4; D perhaps matches TRBD2 (5 bases). Germline CDR1 reads SGHTA; CDR2 reads FQGNSA. Trimming removed 4 bases from V and 7 bases from J, with 17 bases in between. This CDR3 spans 15 amino acids. The CDR3 region has the DNA TGTGCCAGCAGCTCGACTGACTCGCGAGGGAACATTCAGTACTTC. This sequence encodes CASSSTDSRGNIQYF.

The rearrangement joins TRBV6-6 to TRBJ1-4, with D possibly TRBD1 on 5 matching bases. The CDR3 contains 16 residues. In germline, CDR1 is MNHNY, CDR2 SVGAGI (reference sequence). V was clipped by 4 bases and J by 7 bases, with 19 bases between them. CDR3 sequence reads: CASSWGGDTRGEKLFF. For the CDR3, the DNA is TGTGCCAGCAGTTGGGGCGGGGATACGAGGGGTGAAAAACTGTTTTTT.

The V and J genes are TRBV29-1 and TRBJ1-1; D perhaps matches TRBD1 (6 bases). The V gene's germline CDR1 is SQVTM and CDR2 ANQGSEA. The V end was cut by 4 bases, the J end by 1 base, with 13 bases between. The CDR3 is 14 amino acids. CDR3 nucleotide sequence: TGCAGCGTTGTAACAGGGTACACGAACACTGAAGCTTTCTTT. Its translation: CSVVTGYTNTEAFF.

The J gene is TRBJ2-3, the V gene TRBV5-1, with 7 bases aligning to TRBD1. CDR1 SGHRS and CDR2 YFSETQ come from the germline V gene. This CDR3 contains 16 residues. Losses at the gene ends were 4 bases for V and 3 bases for J; bases not matched to a gene: 11. CDR3 protein: CASSQGRGIRTDTQYF. The CDR3 bases are TGCGCCAGCAGCCAGGGCAGGGGGATAAGAACAGATACGCAGTATTTT.

As regards this clonotype: One end of the junction varies from germline; a read error may be responsible. The chain's CDR3 is CASNSGSSSYNKQFF. The CDR3, as DNA: TGTGCCAGCAATTCAGGGTCAAGCTCCTACAATAAGCAGTTCTTC. The chain couples TRBV25-1 to TRBJ2-1, with a weak D call TRBD1 (5 bases). Germline V gene data show CDR1 as MGHDK and CDR2 as SYGVNS. The length of the CDR3 is 15 residues.

This chain uses TRBV3-1 with TRBJ2-3; 12 bases are a match to TRBD2. The CDR3 extends over 17 amino acids. The ends lost 1 base at V and 4 bases at J; junction bases unmatched: 6. CDR1 is LGHDT, CDR2 YNNKEL, per germline (reference sequence). CDR3 nucleotide sequence: TGTGCCAGCAGCCAAGGTTCACTAGCGGGAGGTGCAGATACGCAGTATTTT. This encodes CASSQGSLAGGADTQYF.

This clonotype was observed a handful of times. This chain connects TRBV20-1 to TRBJ1-2; no definite D call. Germline CDR1 DFQATT, CDR2 SNEGSKA (reference sequence). Trimming removed 6 bases at V and 2 bases at J, with 13 bases between. CDR3 length: 13 amino acids. CDR3 nucleotides: TGCAGTGCATCCGTTCCCCAAAACTATGGCTACACCTTC. Residues: CSASVPQNYGYTF.

This clonotype came up many times. CDR3 residues: CSARGRGQETQYF. CDR3 DNA: TGCAGTGCTAGGGGACGGGGCCAAGAGACCCAGTACTTC. The V call is TRBV20-1, the J call TRBJ2-5; D may match TRBD1 or TRBD2 (5 bases each). CDR1 and CDR2 from the germline V gene are DFQATT and SNEGSKA (reference sequence). This CDR3 comprises 13 residues. Deletions cut 3 bases from V and 1 base from J, with 9 bases between.